These T cell receptor beta chains were read from a single sample in a study of blood T cell repertoires in COVID-19. Assay: immunoSEQ multiplex PCR; the TCRdb copy retains only in-frame clones and omits some. The sample contains fewer than 250,000 clones, around four fifths of which appear only once. The sample taken for sequencing was peripheral blood. These receptors all stem from a middle-aged man with active or convalescent COVID-19. CDR3s include the opening cysteine and the closing phenylalanine or tryptophan. The order of the fields is V gene, D gene, clone size, J gene, CDR3 protein, CDR3 DNA. D genes are given only for firm matches. The size entry is marked missing in some rows and otherwise reads once, few, many or a size class.

v_gene: TRBV19
d_gene: TRBD1
abundance: -
j_gene: TRBJ1-1
CDR3aa: CASSDREESTEAFF
CDR3nt: TGTGCCAGTAGTGACAGGGAAGAGAGCACTGAAGCTTTCTTT

v_gene: TRBV11-2
d_gene: TRBD1
abundance: -
j_gene: TRBJ1-5
CDR3aa: CASSPDRGSNQPQHF
CDR3nt: TGTGCCAGCAGCCCTGACAGGGGTAGCAATCAGCCCCAGCATTTT

v_gene: TRBV30
d_gene: -
abundance: once
j_gene: TRBJ2-7
CDR3aa: CAWLTGGAKQYF
CDR3nt: TGTGCCTGGCTCACAGGGGGGGCGAAGCAGTACTTC

v_gene: TRBV5-1
d_gene: -
abundance: few
j_gene: TRBJ1-2
CDR3aa: CASSSQRDIYGYTF
CDR3nt: TGCGCCAGCAGCTCTCAGAGGGATATCTATGGCTACACCTTC

v_gene: TRBV28
d_gene: TRBD1
abundance: -
j_gene: TRBJ1-2
CDR3aa: CASRPQGARGYGYTF
CDR3nt: TGTGCCAGCAGACCACAGGGGGCGCGTGGCTATGGCTACACCTTC

v_gene: TRBV7-9
d_gene: TRBD1
abundance: -
j_gene: TRBJ1-2
CDR3aa: CASSSLRDSHNYGYTF
CDR3nt: TGTGCCAGCAGTAGTTTGAGGGACAGCCATAACTATGGCTACACCTTC

v_gene: TRBV24-1
d_gene: -
abundance: -
j_gene: TRBJ2-1
CDR3aa: CATSDSRRGDEQFF
CDR3nt: TGTGCCACCAGTGATTCGCGCAGGGGTGATGAGCAGTTCTTC

v_gene: TRBV7-2
d_gene: TRBD1
abundance: -
j_gene: TRBJ1-2
CDR3aa: CASSLRPRQGDNYGYTF
CDR3nt: TGTGCCAGCAGCTTACGCCCCAGACAGGGAGATAACTATGGCTACACCTTC

v_gene: TRBV27
d_gene: -
abundance: -
j_gene: TRBJ1-1
CDR3aa: CASSLQGGTEAFF
CDR3nt: TGTGCCAGCAGTTTACAAGGGGGCACTGAAGCTTTCTTT

v_gene: TRBV10-3
d_gene: -
abundance: -
j_gene: TRBJ1-5
CDR3aa: CAISRDIYNQPQHF
CDR3nt: TGTGCCATCAGCCGGGACATCTACAATCAGCCCCAGCATTTT

v_gene: TRBV30
d_gene: -
abundance: -
j_gene: TRBJ2-7
CDR3aa: CAWSVGLSYEQYF
CDR3nt: TGTGCCTGGAGTGTGGGACTCTCCTACGAGCAGTACTTC

v_gene: TRBV19
d_gene: TRBD1
abundance: -
j_gene: TRBJ1-1
CDR3aa: CASSRDRGLNTEAFF
CDR3nt: TGTGCCAGTAGTCGGGACAGGGGACTCAACACTGAAGCTTTCTTT

v_gene: TRBV30
d_gene: -
abundance: -
j_gene: TRBJ1-2
CDR3aa: CAWSVFEAYGYTF
CDR3nt: TGTGCCTGGAGTGTATTTGAAGCCTATGGCTACACCTTC

v_gene: TRBV7-2
d_gene: -
abundance: -
j_gene: TRBJ1-2
CDR3aa: CASSLASVPPSTF
CDR3nt: TGTGCCAGCAGCTTAGCATCGGTGCCCCCGTCGACCTTC

v_gene: TRBV27
d_gene: -
abundance: -
j_gene: TRBJ2-5
CDR3aa: CASSVGRVPETQYF
CDR3nt: TGTGCCAGCAGTGTCGGCCGGGTTCCCGAGACCCAGTACTTC

v_gene: TRBV6-5
d_gene: TRBD1
abundance: -
j_gene: TRBJ2-3
CDR3aa: CASSTPGQGTDTQYF
CDR3nt: TGTGCCAGCAGCACCCCGGGACAGGGAACAGATACGCAGTATTTT

v_gene: TRBV5-5
d_gene: TRBD1
abundance: -
j_gene: TRBJ1-1
CDR3aa: CASSRWDRMNTEAFF
CDR3nt: TGTGCCAGCAGCCGCTGGGACAGGATGAACACTGAAGCTTTCTTT

v_gene: TRBV3-1/TRBV3-2
d_gene: -
abundance: few
j_gene: TRBJ1-6
CDR3aa: CASSLLKSPLHF
CDR3nt: TGTGCCAGCAGCCTGTTAAAATCACCCCTCCACTTT

v_gene: TRBV11-2
d_gene: -
abundance: -
j_gene: TRBJ2-2
CDR3aa: CASSPSGAGELFF
CDR3nt: TGTGCCAGCAGCCCTTCAGGGGCAGGGGAGCTGTTTTTT

v_gene: TRBV3-1/TRBV3-2
d_gene: -
abundance: -
j_gene: TRBJ2-7
CDR3aa: CASSSGGTGKSSSRDEQYF
CDR3nt: TGTGCCAGCAGCTCCGGGGGAACGGGAAAATCATCCTCTAGGGACGAGCAGTACTTC

v_gene: TRBV28
d_gene: -
abundance: -
j_gene: TRBJ2-2
CDR3aa: CASSLLGGQANTGELFF
CDR3nt: TGTGCCAGCAGTTTATTGGGGGGGCAAGCGAACACCGGGGAGCTGTTTTTT

v_gene: TRBV15
d_gene: TRBD1
abundance: once
j_gene: TRBJ2-7
CDR3aa: CATSRGQRYEQYF
CDR3nt: TGTGCCACCAGCAGGGGACAGCGCTACGAGCAGTACTTC

v_gene: TRBV18
d_gene: TRBD1
abundance: -
j_gene: TRBJ2-5
CDR3aa: CASSPVVGTGIQETQYF
CDR3nt: TGTGCCAGCTCACCCGTTGTTGGGACAGGGATCCAAGAGACCCAGTACTTC

v_gene: TRBV12-5
d_gene: -
abundance: -
j_gene: TRBJ2-2
CDR3aa: CASALRVDTGELFF
CDR3nt: TGTGCTAGTGCCCTGAGAGTAGACACCGGGGAGCTGTTTTTT

v_gene: TRBV5-6
d_gene: -
abundance: -
j_gene: TRBJ1-6
CDR3aa: CASSLGVTTPLHF
CDR3nt: TGTGCCAGCAGCTTGGGAGTTACGACACCCCTCCACTTT

v_gene: TRBV10-1
d_gene: -
abundance: -
j_gene: TRBJ1-4
CDR3aa: CASLDTTNEKLFF
CDR3nt: TGCGCCAGCTTGGACACCACTAATGAAAAACTGTTTTTT

v_gene: TRBV27
d_gene: TRBD1
abundance: once
j_gene: TRBJ2-1
CDR3aa: CASQDREAYNEQFF
CDR3nt: TGTGCCAGCCAGGACAGGGAGGCCTACAATGAGCAGTTCTTC

v_gene: TRBV28
d_gene: -
abundance: few
j_gene: TRBJ1-1
CDR3aa: CASSYDATKAEAFF
CDR3nt: TGTGCCAGCAGTTACGATGCGACTAAGGCTGAAGCTTTCTTT

v_gene: TRBV15
d_gene: TRBD1
abundance: medium-sized
j_gene: TRBJ1-4
CDR3aa: CATSRGRDRGSEKLFF
CDR3nt: TGTGCCACCAGCAGAGGAAGGGACAGGGGTTCTGAAAAACTGTTTTTT

v_gene: TRBV9
d_gene: -
abundance: -
j_gene: TRBJ1-3
CDR3aa: CASSVSGDSGNTIYF
CDR3nt: TGTGCCAGCAGCGTTTCAGGGGACTCTGGAAACACCATATATTTT

v_gene: TRBV6-6
d_gene: TRBD1
abundance: -
j_gene: TRBJ1-5
CDR3aa: CASRGRQGTQDQPQHF
CDR3nt: TGTGCCAGCAGGGGCAGACAGGGGACTCAGGATCAGCCCCAGCATTTT

v_gene: TRBV28
d_gene: -
abundance: -
j_gene: TRBJ1-1
CDR3aa: CASTRGGITEAFF
CDR3nt: TGTGCCAGCACACGGGGGGGGATAACTGAAGCTTTCTTT

v_gene: TRBV12-3/TRBV12-4
d_gene: -
abundance: -
j_gene: TRBJ1-2
CDR3aa: CASSQQAGYGYTF
CDR3nt: TGTGCCAGCAGTCAGCAGGCGGGCTATGGCTACACCTTC

v_gene: TRBV15
d_gene: TRBD2
abundance: -
j_gene: TRBJ2-3
CDR3aa: CATSSWSSGNTDTQYF
CDR3nt: TGTGCCACCAGCAGTTGGTCTAGCGGTAACACAGATACGCAGTATTTT

v_gene: TRBV5-1
d_gene: TRBD1
abundance: -
j_gene: TRBJ1-2
CDR3aa: CASSPPGGPYGYTF
CDR3nt: TGCGCCAGCAGCCCTCCAGGGGGCCCCTATGGCTACACCTTC

v_gene: TRBV27
d_gene: TRBD2
abundance: once
j_gene: TRBJ2-2
CDR3aa: CASSSPGRLATGELFF
CDR3nt: TGTGCCAGCAGTTCCCCTGGGAGACTAGCGACTGGGGAGCTGTTTTTT

v_gene: TRBV5-1
d_gene: TRBD1
abundance: once
j_gene: TRBJ1-3
CDR3aa: CASSLGTGGSGNTIYF
CDR3nt: TGCGCCAGCAGCTTGGGGACAGGGGGCTCTGGAAACACCATATATTTT

v_gene: TRBV11-2
d_gene: TRBD1
abundance: -
j_gene: TRBJ1-2
CDR3aa: CASSLGTGHLYGYTF
CDR3nt: TGTGCCAGCAGCTTAGGGACAGGCCACCTCTATGGCTACACCTTC

v_gene: TRBV6-1
d_gene: -
abundance: -
j_gene: TRBJ2-5
CDR3aa: CASSEGGQGWETQYF
CDR3nt: TGTGCCAGCAGTGAAGGAGGGCAGGGGTGGGAGACCCAGTACTTC

v_gene: TRBV5-8
d_gene: -
abundance: -
j_gene: TRBJ2-3
CDR3aa: CASSSGVGGERTDTQYF
CDR3nt: TGTGCCAGCAGCTCAGGGGTTGGGGGGGAAAGGACAGATACGCAGTATTTT